The present TCR beta chain was sequenced within a study of radiation and T cells in renal cell carcinoma. Study results and limitations: From baseline, blood top tumor clonotypes peaked at 2 weeks post-radiation.

Note on this clone: The antigen remains unidentified.

Germline values: CDR1 SGDLS, CDR2 YYNGEE. This CDR3 spans 14 amino acids. The V and J ends lost 0 bases and 3 bases respectively, with 10 bases between them. The time point: baseline pretreatment blood. This sample's treatment: 15 Gy SBRT to primary tumor, nephrectomy 4 weeks later. Radiation-treated patients gave blood at baseline, week 2 and week 4. Measured with immunoSEQ multiplex PCR; TCRdb has only the in-frame clones, and not every one. The table includes about 140,000 clones, over 80% detected once. The V and J genes are TRBV9 and TRBJ2-7, with D possibly TRBD1 on 5 matching bases. The receptor was isolated from a woman between 45 and 65 years old with renal cell carcinoma. The starting material was blood, obtained from a patient whose treatment included radiotherapy and nephrectomy. CDR3 amino acids: CASSVDSDSYEQYF. Written as DNA, the CDR3 is TGTGCCAGCAGCGTAGACTCAGACAGCTACGAGCAGTACTTC.